This T cell receptor (beta chain) appears in the sequencing data of a study of CD8 T cells in Susac syndrome. cDNA came from about 0.51 to 1 ug RNA primed by random hexamers. TCRdb re-called the immunoSEQ multiplex PCR reads with MiXCR, one entry per CDR3 protein. Of about 140,000 distinct CDR3 sequences in the sample, approximately 96% are singletons; the top ten hold approximately 0.08%. The CDR3 is 14 amino acids. V dropped 4 bases and J dropped 0 bases, with 7 bases sitting between them. Looked up from germline, CDR1 is MGHRA and CDR2 is YSYEKL. This rearrangement joins TRBV4-1 to TRBJ2-1; no definite D call. The specimen was CD4+ T cells from PBMCs. The TCR was taken from a human donor with Susac syndrome. CDR3 sequence: CASSRLSSYNEQFF. CDR3 nucleotides: TGCGCCAGCAGCCGGTTGAGCTCCTACAATGAGCAGTTCTTC.